This entry features one TCR beta chain sequence. Before being chosen for sequencing, patients had shown CD8+CD57+ cell expansion by flow cytometry. These data originate in a study of CD8+CD57+ T cells in acquired aplastic anemia. Study-wide context: DNA recovered from sorted CD4+ and CD8+ cells had a mean of 3.2 ug.

Germline V CDR1 and CDR2: MGHDK, SYGVNS. The CDR3 runs 12 residues. Trimming removed 5 bases at V and 3 bases at J, with 6 bases between. CDR3 and TCR beta VDJ profiling relied on a genomic DNA template. TCRdb re-analysed the reads in MiXCR, keeping a single row per CDR3 protein. This table has roughly 240,000 distinct CDR3 sequences, around half appearing once. Sample: sorted CD4+, CD8+, or CD8+CD57+ T cells (not recorded which) from PBMCs. V usage is TRBV25-1 and J usage is TRBJ2-3, with no clear D. This receptor was taken from a human donor with aplastic anemia. CDR3 DNA: TGTGCCAGCAGTAGAAATACAGATACGCAGTATTTT. Its protein is CASSRNTDTQYF.